The T cell receptor (beta chain) described here comes from a study of T cells after yellow fever vaccination (dated by TCRdb to between 2018 and 2020). Study-wide context: Libraries from fractions with low cell numbers were prepared with the SMART-Seq v4 Ultra Low Input RNA kit. To track T-cell clones before and after primary and booster YFV17D yellow fever vaccination, bulk TCR alpha and beta repertoires were sequenced longitudinally. The cohort comprised two healthy male donors, one aged 18 to 30 and one aged 30 to 40 years. Blood was collected at multiple timepoints before and after primary and secondary immunization, and bulk PBMC replicates and cell subsets were isolated.

A remark on this clonotype: It has no known antigen specificity. Nothing much larger sits one base from this clone, and base qualities are not available.

TCR cDNA was synthesized by 5'RACE template switching, through which a universal primer site and unique molecular identifiers were introduced. cDNA synthesis was primed from both the TCR alpha and TCR beta constant segments. Libraries were amplified in two PCR steps, with sample barcodes and sequencing adapters added in the second step. Sequencing of libraries was performed on Illumina HiSeq 2500 (2x100 bp) or NovaSeq (2x150 bp). Per the original workflow: Demultiplexing of reads and collapsing into UMI consensus sequences were performed with MIGEC, and V(D)J alignment was carried out with MiXCR. Clonotypes responding to the vaccine were identified with edgeR on replicate PBMC samples, with the criteria of FDR below 0.01 and a log2 fold change above 5 up to day 15. CD4 or CD8 identity was assigned to each bulk clonotype according to whether the clonotype was present at higher abundance in the sequenced CD4 repertoire or the sequenced CD8 repertoire. TCRdb ran its own pipeline on the public reads, namely fastp trimming at Q25 and MiXCR clone calling, and kept in-frame beta chains. Each record represents a unique CDR3 protein, reported with the most common genes and DNA among its rows. TCRdb's processing, not the authors', yielded these V and J calls. This sample is represented by hundreds of thousands of distinct CDR3 sequences; about 12% of them were singletons. The top ten clones comprise about 15% of the sample.

Points the paper makes about the study in general: Most clones expanded after primary vaccination (about 96% of CD4 and about 85% of CD8) were re-detected after the booster, suggesting that broad memory maintenance occurred. Computational filtering was needed because FACS-sorted repertoires could contain abundant contaminating clonotypes from the bulk population. A small share of clonotypes was detected in both CD4 and CD8 compartments, with the overlap likely arising from convergent recombination. Compared with the primary T-cell response, the secondary T-cell response was faster but weaker, reaching its peak on day 5 rather than on day 15. Only two donors were included in the study, so the extent to which the findings can be generalized is limited.

The sample's treatment or condition label is to be understood as: live attenuated yellow fever vaccine strain. At every blood-draw timepoint, two biological replicates of bulk PBMCs were collected. A standard Ficoll-Paque protocol was used to isolate PBMCs from peripheral blood. TriZol was used to extract RNA from bulk PBMCs, from CD4 and CD8 fractions, and from dextramer-positive and dextramer-negative fractions. Here the sequenced sample was PBMCs, taken on the day of the yellow fever booster vaccination. The source of this sequence is a man aged 25-45 years who received the YFV17D yellow fever vaccine.

The CDR3 region has the sequence CASSPKGEDTQYF. The DNA sequence is as follows: TGCGCCAGCAGCCCCAAGGGGGAAGATACGCAGTATTTT. The chain is assembled from TRBV4-3 and TRBJ2-3, with a weak D call of TRBD1 (6 bases match). There are 13 amino acids in the CDR3, from cysteine to phenylalanine inclusive. This entry keeps only the CDR3 DNA: 39 bases, framed from base 1. V is reduced by 4 bases and J by 5 bases, leaving a spacing of 10 bases between them. As encoded in the germline V gene, CDR1 is LGHNA while CDR2 is YSLEER.